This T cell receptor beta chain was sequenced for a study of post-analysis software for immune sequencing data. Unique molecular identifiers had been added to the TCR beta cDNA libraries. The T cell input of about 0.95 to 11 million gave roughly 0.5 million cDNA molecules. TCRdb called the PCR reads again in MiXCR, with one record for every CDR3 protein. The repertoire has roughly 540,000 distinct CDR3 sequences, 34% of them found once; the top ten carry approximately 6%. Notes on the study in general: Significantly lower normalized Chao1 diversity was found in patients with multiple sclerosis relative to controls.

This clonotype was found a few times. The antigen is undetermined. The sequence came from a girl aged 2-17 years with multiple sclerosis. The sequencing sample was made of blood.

The CDR3 DNA reads TGTGCCAGCAGATACCTAGCGGGGGGGCCCCATGAGCAGTTCTTC. Amino acid sequence: CASRYLAGGPHEQFF. The chain has TRBV7-9 and TRBJ2-1, with TRBD2 matching over 12 bases. There are 15 residues in the CDR3. Germline CDR1 reads SEHNR; CDR2 reads FQNEAQ (reference sequence). J was trimmed by 8 bases and V by 6 bases; bases with no gene match: 8. The complete variable domain, with remaining parts taken from reference TRBV7-9 and TRBJ2-1, reads DTGVSQNPRHKITKRGQNVTFRCDPISEHNRLYWYRQTLGQGPEFLTYFQNEAQLEKSRLLSDRFSAERPKGSFSTLEIQRTEQGDSAMYLCASRYLAGGPHEQFFGPGTRLTVL.